The present entry profiles one TCR beta chain with its context. The antigen remains unidentified. The data belong to a study of OX40 agonist ivuxolimab in advanced cancers. The overall study: Three patients, one with hepatocellular carcinoma and two with cutaneous melanoma, achieved partial responses.

Patients were ineligible given autoimmune disease history or systemic immunosuppression. Generated by immunoSEQ multiplex PCR, the TCRdb table keeps only in-frame clones and is missing some. The sample lists 100,000 or so clones; 90% were seen once. Study-wide points: There were, on average, more expanded clones in CD8+ T cells than in CD4+.

The V end was cut by 6 bases, the J end by 4 bases, with 15 bases between. The CDR3 totals 15 residues. CDR1 and CDR2 from the germline V gene are LNHDA and SQIVND (reference sequence). The receptor was isolated from an adult with an advanced solid tumor such as melanoma, head and neck, liver or kidney cancer. The sample consisted of CD4+ or CD8+ T cells sorted from blood, taken in a trial of the OX40 agonist ivuxolimab. The chain carries TRBV19 and TRBJ2-2, with a possible D match to TRBD1 (6 bases). This CDR3 reads CASRTMGAGTGELFF. CDR3 bases: TGTGCCAGTAGGACGATGGGGGCGGGCACCGGGGAGCTGTTTTTT.